This TCR beta chain came from a study of T cell responses to AZD1222 COVID-19 vaccine (dated by TCRdb to 2020 to 2022). Turning to the overall study: AZD1222 recipients given second doses at about 4 weeks or at about 12 weeks were pooled, since spike-specific TCR depth and breadth were not found to differ between the two schedules. A total of just over 230 trial participants underwent TCR sequencing, of whom about 200 had received two doses of AZD1222 and about 26 had received two doses of the MenACWY control vaccine. Trial participants were enrolled by age into 18-55, 56-69 and 70-plus year subgroups, with around 150, 28 and 57 TCR-sequenced participants respectively. Study-wide conclusions, independent of this receptor: The whole spike protein was spanned by vaccine-associated CD4 TCRs, and dominant responses were seen in regions 160-218 and 743-854. Because no day 14 peak-response samples were available, repertoires were characterized only after the peak T cell response. Reportedly, almost half of the unique spike-specific TCRs recognized epitopes lying outside the regions that are mutated in the B.1.351 and B.1.1.7 variants. Conclusions about previously exposed vaccinees were limited because only six AZD1222 recipients were SARS-CoV-2 seropositive at baseline. Participants were mostly white British, with more females than males. The authors suggested clonal diversity may have been underestimated. The 56-69-year group was small, and its depth increase did not reach significance, likely because of low power. After two AZD1222 doses, both the breadth and the depth of spike-specific TCRs were significantly higher than at day 0 and than in MenACWY recipients.

What this sample's time point label stands for: baseline before first vaccination. Vaccinee samples were obtained from the UK trials COV001 and COV002, which included a single-blind randomized controlled phase 2/3 trial of AZD1222 (ChAdOx1 nCoV-19) in healthy adults. For TCRbeta chain sequencing, PBMC samples from trial participants were taken at day 0 and at day 28 after the second dose. V is pruned by 5 bases and J by 0 bases, leaving 5 bases of the junction without a gene match. Reading the germline V gene (reference sequence) gives CDR1 SGHNT and CDR2 YYREEE. The CDR3 goes from the cysteine to the phenylalanine over 16 residues. Only the CDR3 portion is preserved as DNA: 48 bases, with reading frame beginning at the first base. This clone appeared a few times. The antigen it binds to is not known. No quality values exist for individual bases; no much larger clone is one base distant. The CDR3 regions of human TCRbeta chains were analyzed by immunosequencing. The original methods were these. Repertoire TCRs were checked for matches against a reference library of SARS-CoV-2-specific TCRs that had been generated using the MIRA antigen-specificity platform. Breadth was defined as the fraction of unique TCRs that were SARS-CoV-2-associated, and depth was defined as the fraction of total T cells that were SARS-CoV-2-associated. Using the MIRA data, each spike-specific TCR was mapped to the spike region that the TCR reacts to and placed in a CD4 or CD8 class. Log10-transformed breadth and depth values were compared by one-way ANOVA with Sidak's multiple comparisons tests. Sourced from immuneACCESS, this table was stored by TCRdb with only in-frame sequences that have V and J called. A share of the clones is absent; for the studies checked, an unresolved V gene accounts for under half, and the remainder has no known explanation. That table gives V, J and clone size, and the DNA gave D and trimming. This sample lists more than 100,000 clones; approximately 85% were detected once. The top ten hold around 8% of the sample.

The clonotype was recovered from an adult in good health. The chain couples TRBV5-4 to TRBJ2-3; TRBD2 fits 11 bases in the junction. The specimen comprised peripheral blood, sampled on day 0 of AZD1222 vaccination. The nucleotide sequence is given as TGTGCCAGCAGTTTTAGACTAGCGGGAAGCACAGATACGCAGTATTTT. Its translation reads: CASSFRLAGSTDTQYF.